This T cell receptor beta chain emerged from a study of T cells after yellow fever vaccination. Germline values: CDR1 SNHLY, CDR2 FYNNEI. With V trimmed by 4 bases and J by 4 bases, 3 bases remained unmatched. The CDR3 runs to 14 residues. TCRdb used MiXCR to reprocess the 5' RACE reads, holding one entry per CDR3 protein. The data contain more than 250,000 distinct CDR3 sequences, around 6.8% of them singletons. Sequences were derived from PBMCs, sampled more than 35 days after the first yellow fever vaccination. This receptor was identified in a man between 18 and 35 years old who received the YFV17D yellow fever vaccine. The chain employs TRBV2 and TRBJ2-1; 8 nucleotides line up with TRBD1. CDR3 amino acids: CASSVRTGYNEQFF. CDR3 in DNA: TGTGCCAGCAGTGTTCGGACAGGGTACAATGAGCAGTTCTTC.